This T cell receptor beta chain was sequenced during a study of cytotoxic CD8 clonotypes in ibrutinib-treated CLL. Germline V CDR1 and CDR2: SQVTM, ANQGSEA. V lost 7 bases to trimming and J lost 4 bases; unmatched junction nucleotides: 6. CDR3 length: 12 residues. Produced via immunoSEQ multiplex PCR; TCRdb's table is partial and in-frame only. The table has about 330,000 clones, about 64% seen once. This clonotype was sampled from a human donor with chronic lymphocytic leukemia. This chain uses TRBV29-1 with TRBJ2-7, with 8 bases aligning to TRBD1. The sample here was PBMCs, taken after 36 months of ibrutinib treatment. The chain's CDR3 is CSAGGQGYEQYF. The CDR3 bases are TGCAGCGCCGGCGGACAGGGTTACGAGCAGTACTTC.